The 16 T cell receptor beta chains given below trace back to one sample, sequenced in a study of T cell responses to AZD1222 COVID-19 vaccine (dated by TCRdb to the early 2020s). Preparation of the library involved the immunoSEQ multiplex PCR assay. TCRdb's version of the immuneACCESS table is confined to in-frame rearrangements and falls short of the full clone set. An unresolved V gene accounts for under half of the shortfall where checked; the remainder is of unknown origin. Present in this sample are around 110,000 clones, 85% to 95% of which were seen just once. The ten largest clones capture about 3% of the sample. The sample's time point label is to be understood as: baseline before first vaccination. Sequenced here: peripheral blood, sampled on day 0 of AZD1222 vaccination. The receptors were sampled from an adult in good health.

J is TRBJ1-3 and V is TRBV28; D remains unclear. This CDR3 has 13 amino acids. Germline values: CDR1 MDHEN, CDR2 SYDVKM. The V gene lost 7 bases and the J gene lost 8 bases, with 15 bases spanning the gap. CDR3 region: CASKPPLEDTIYF. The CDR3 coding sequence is TGTGCCAGCAAACCCCCTCTCGAGGACACCATATATTTT.

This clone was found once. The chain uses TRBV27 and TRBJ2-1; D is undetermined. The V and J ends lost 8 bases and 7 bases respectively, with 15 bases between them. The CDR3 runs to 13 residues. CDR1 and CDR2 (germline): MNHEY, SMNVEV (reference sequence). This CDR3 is CASGLGQPNEQFF. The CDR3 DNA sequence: TGTGCCAGCGGCCTCGGTCAGCCTAATGAGCAGTTCTTC.

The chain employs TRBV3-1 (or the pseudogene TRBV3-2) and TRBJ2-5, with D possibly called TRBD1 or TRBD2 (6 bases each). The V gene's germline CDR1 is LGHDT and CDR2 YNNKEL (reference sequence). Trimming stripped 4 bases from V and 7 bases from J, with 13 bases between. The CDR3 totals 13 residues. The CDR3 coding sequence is TGTGCCAGCAGCCTCGGGGGCCTAGGGACCCAGTACTTC. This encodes CASSLGGLGTQYF.

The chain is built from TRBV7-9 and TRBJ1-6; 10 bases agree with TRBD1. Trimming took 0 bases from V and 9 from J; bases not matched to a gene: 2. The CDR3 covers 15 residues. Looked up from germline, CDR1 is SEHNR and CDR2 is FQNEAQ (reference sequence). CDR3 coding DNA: TGTGCCAGCAGCTTAGCGACAGGGGGCCCTTCACCCCTCCACTTT. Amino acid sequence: CASSLATGGPSPLHF.

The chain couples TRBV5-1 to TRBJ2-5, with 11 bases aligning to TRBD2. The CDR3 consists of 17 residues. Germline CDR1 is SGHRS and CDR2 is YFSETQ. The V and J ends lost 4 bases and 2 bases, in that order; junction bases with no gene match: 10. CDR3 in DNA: TGCGCCAGCAGCAGGCCGACGGGACTAGCGGAGCAAGAGACCCAGTACTTC. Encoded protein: CASSRPTGLAEQETQYF.

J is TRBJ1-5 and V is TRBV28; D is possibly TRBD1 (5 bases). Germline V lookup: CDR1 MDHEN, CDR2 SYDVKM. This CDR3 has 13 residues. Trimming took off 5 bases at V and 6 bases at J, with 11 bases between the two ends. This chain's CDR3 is CASSPSRVQPQHF. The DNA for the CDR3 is TGTGCCAGCAGTCCCTCCAGGGTTCAGCCCCAGCATTTT.

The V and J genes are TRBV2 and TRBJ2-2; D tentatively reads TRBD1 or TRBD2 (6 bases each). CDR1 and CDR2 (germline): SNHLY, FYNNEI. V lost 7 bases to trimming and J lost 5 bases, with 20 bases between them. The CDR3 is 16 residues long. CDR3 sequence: CASTFWGALGTGELFF. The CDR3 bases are TGTGCCAGCACCTTTTGGGGGGCGTTGGGTACCGGGGAGCTGTTTTTT.

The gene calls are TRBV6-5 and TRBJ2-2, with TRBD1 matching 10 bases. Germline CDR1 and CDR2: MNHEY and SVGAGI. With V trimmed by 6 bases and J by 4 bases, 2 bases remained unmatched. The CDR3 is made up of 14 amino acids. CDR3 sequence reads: CASSRTGGTGELFF. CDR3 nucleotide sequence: TGTGCCAGCAGCCGGACAGGGGGCACCGGGGAGCTGTTTTTT.

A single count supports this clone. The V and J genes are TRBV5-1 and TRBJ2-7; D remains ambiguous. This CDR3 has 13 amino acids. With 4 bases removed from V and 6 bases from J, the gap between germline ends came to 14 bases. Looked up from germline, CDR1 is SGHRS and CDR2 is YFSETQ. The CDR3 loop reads CASSQLGFGEQYF. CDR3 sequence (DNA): TGCGCCAGCAGCCAGTTGGGGTTCGGCGAGCAGTACTTC.

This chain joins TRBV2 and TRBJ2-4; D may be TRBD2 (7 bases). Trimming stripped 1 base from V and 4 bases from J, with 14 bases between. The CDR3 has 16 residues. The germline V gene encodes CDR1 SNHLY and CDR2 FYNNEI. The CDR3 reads CASSEEAGGRKNIQYF. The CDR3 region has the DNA TGTGCCAGCAGTGAAGAGGCCGGGGGGCGTAAAAACATTCAGTACTTC.

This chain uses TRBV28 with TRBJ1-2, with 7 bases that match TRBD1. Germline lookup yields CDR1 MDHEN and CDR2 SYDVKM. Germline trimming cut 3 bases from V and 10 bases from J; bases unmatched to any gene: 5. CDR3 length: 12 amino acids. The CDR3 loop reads CASSLRQGYYTF. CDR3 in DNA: TGTGCCAGCAGTTTGAGACAGGGATACTACACCTTC.

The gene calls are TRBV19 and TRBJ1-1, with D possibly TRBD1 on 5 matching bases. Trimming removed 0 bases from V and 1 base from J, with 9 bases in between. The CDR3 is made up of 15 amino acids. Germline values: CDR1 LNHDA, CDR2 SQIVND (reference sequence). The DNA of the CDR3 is TGTGCCAGTAGTATAGAAGGACACCAGAACACTGAAGCTTTCTTT. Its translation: CASSIEGHQNTEAFF.

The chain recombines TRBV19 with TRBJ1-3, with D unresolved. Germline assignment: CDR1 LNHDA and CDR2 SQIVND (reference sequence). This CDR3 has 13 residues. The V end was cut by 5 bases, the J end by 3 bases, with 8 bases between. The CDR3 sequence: CASSPDFGNTIYF. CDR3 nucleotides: TGTGCCAGTAGTCCGGACTTTGGAAACACCATATATTTT.

The CDR3, as DNA: TGTGCCATCAGGACCTCGGGGGGGAACTCCTACGAGCAGTACTTC. Protein: CAIRTSGGNSYEQYF. This chain links TRBV10-3 with TRBJ2-7; TRBD2 agrees at 8 bases. The length of the CDR3 is 15 residues. V shed 6 bases, J shed 0 bases, and the junction held 7 bases outside the gene matches. The germline CDR1 and CDR2 sequences are ENHRY and SYGVKD.

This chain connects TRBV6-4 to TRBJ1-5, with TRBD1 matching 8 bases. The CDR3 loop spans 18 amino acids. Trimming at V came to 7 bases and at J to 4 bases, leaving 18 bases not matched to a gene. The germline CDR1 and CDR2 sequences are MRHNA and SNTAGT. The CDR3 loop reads CASTHRTGFPLDNQPQHF. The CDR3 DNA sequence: TGTGCCAGCACTCACCGGACAGGGTTCCCTTTGGATAATCAGCCCCAGCATTTT.

The CDR3 loop is CASSFLGQSNQPQHF. CDR3 sequence (DNA): TGTGCCAGCAGTTTCCTAGGGCAGAGCAATCAGCCCCAGCATTTT. The V call is TRBV27, the J call TRBJ1-5, with D uncertain. The CDR3 contains 15 residues. CDR1 and CDR2 (germline): MNHEY, SMNVEV (reference sequence). The ends were cut back, 3 bases at V and 1 base at J, with 10 bases in the middle.